Each of the 26 T cell receptor beta chains below was sequenced from the same sample in a study of blood T cell repertoires in COVID-19. Data came from immunoSEQ multiplex PCR; TCRdb stores just in-frame clones and leaves some out. There are about 83,000 clones in the sample; roughly 82% occur only once, and 20% lies in the top ten. Sequenced input: peripheral blood. The origin of the receptors is an elderly woman with active or convalescent COVID-19.

This clone was found a few times. The chain joins TRBV29-1 to TRBJ2-5; D remains ambiguous. Per the germline V gene, CDR1 is SQVTM and CDR2 is ANQGSEA. Trimming took 3 bases from V and 4 from J, leaving 9 bases between them. The CDR3 is 12 amino acids. The CDR3 spells CSVDPGRETQYF. The DNA for the CDR3 is TGCAGCGTTGACCCAGGCCGAGAGACCCAGTACTTC.

The chain joins TRBV5-8 to TRBJ1-1, with D perhaps matching TRBD1 (5 bases). The length of the CDR3 is 15 residues. The V and J ends lost 0 bases and 5 bases respectively, with 14 bases between them. CDR1 is SGHTS and CDR2 is YDEGEE in the germline V gene. The CDR3 is CASSLVDRGGTEAFF. Here the CDR3 DNA reads TGTGCCAGCAGCTTGGTCGATAGGGGAGGGACTGAAGCTTTCTTT. Combining the CDR3 with reference TRBV5-8 and TRBJ1-1 gives the whole variable domain EAGVTQSPTHLIKTRGQQATLRCSPISGHTSVYWYQQALGLGLQFLLWYDEGEERNRGNFPPRFSGRQFPNYSSELNVNALELEDSALYLCASSLVDRGGTEAFFGQGTRLTVV.

The V call is TRBV7-6, the J call TRBJ2-7, with 8 positions matching TRBD2. Trimming took 0 bases from V and 0 from J; bases not matched to a gene: 7. This CDR3 contains 17 residues. Germline V lookup: CDR1 SGHVS, CDR2 FNYEAQ. CDR3 residues: CASSLAAPSGGSYEQYF. DNA of the CDR3: TGTGCCAGCAGCTTAGCGGCCCCCAGCGGGGGCTCCTACGAGCAGTACTTC. The whole variable domain, remainder taken from reference TRBV7-6 and TRBJ2-7, is GAGVSQSPRYKVTKRGQDVALRCDPISGHVSLYWYRQALGQGPEFLTYFNYEAQQDKSGLPNDRFSAERPEGSISTLTIQRTEQRDSAMYRCASSLAAPSGGSYEQYFGPGTRLTVT.

The chain employs TRBV7-2 and TRBJ2-7, with TRBD1 matching over 7 bases. The CDR3 extends over 13 amino acids. The V segment lost 5 bases and the J segment 4 bases; nucleotides outside the gene matches: 5. Germline V gene lookup returns CDR1 SGHTA and CDR2 FQGNSA. The CDR3 DNA sequence: TGTGCCAGCAGCGACAGGGCGATGTACGAGCAGTACTTC. The encoded protein is CASSDRAMYEQYF.

This clone appeared a few times. The chain has TRBV9 and TRBJ2-1; 7 bases align to TRBD2. The junction had 4 bases not matched to a gene; V was cut back by 1 base and J by 3 bases. Germline CDR1 reads SGDLS; CDR2 reads YYNGEE. This CDR3 region has 15 residues. CDR3 nucleotides: TGTGCCAGCAGCGTACCGGCTAGCGGCTACAATGAGCAGTTCTTC. It translates to CASSVPASGYNEQFF. The entire variable domain, with the rest obtained from reference TRBV9 and TRBJ2-1, is as follows: DSGVTQTPKHLITATGQRVTLRCSPRSGDLSVYWYQQSLDQGLQFLIQYYNGEERAKGNILERFSAQQFPDLHSELNLSSLELGDSALYFCASSVPASGYNEQFFGPGTRLTVL.

V and J are TRBV5-5 and TRBJ1-6; D gene ambiguous. The CDR3 is 15 amino acids. Trimming took 0 bases from V and 6 from J, leaving 10 bases between them. Germline V gene lookup returns CDR1 SGHKS and CDR2 YYEKEE (reference sequence). The CDR3 DNA sequence: TGTGCCAGCAGCTTGGAGGCGGCAGTTAATTCACCCCTCCACTTT. It yields the protein CASSLEAAVNSPLHF.

This rearrangement joins TRBV19 to TRBJ2-5; 8 nucleotides match TRBD1. The CDR3 is made up of 16 amino acids. The germline V gene has CDR1 LNHDA and CDR2 SQIVND (reference sequence). V was clipped by 1 base and J by 4 bases; unmatched bases: 8. The CDR3 protein is CASSIGGQGRGETQYF. CDR3 in DNA: TGTGCCAGTAGTATAGGAGGACAGGGAAGAGGAGAGACCCAGTACTTC.

This clone was detected only a few times. The rearrangement uses TRBV20-1 and TRBJ1-2, with a weak D call TRBD1 (5 bases). Trimming pared 3 bases from V and 5 bases from J, leaving 22 bases between. Germline CDR1 DFQATT, CDR2 SNEGSKA (reference sequence). CDR3 length: 16 amino acids. CDR3 sequence reads: CSASVPGIGGEYGYTF. The DNA for the CDR3 is TGCAGTGCTAGTGTCCCGGGGATCGGGGGGGAGTATGGCTACACCTTC.

This clone was seen a handful of times. The V call is TRBV4-1, the J call TRBJ2-2, with D possibly being TRBD1 (6 bases). Germline CDR1 is MGHRA and CDR2 is YSYEKL. Trimming cost V 2 bases and J 6 bases, with 16 bases left between them. This CDR3 region has 16 residues. The CDR3 bases are TGCGCCAGCAGCCAATCGTGGCAGGGGAGCCCCGGGGAGCTGTTTTTT. Its translation: CASSQSWQGSPGELFF.

The chain recombines TRBV7-9 with TRBJ1-1; 7 nucleotides agree with TRBD1. Germline CDR1 SEHNR, CDR2 FQNEAQ (reference sequence). The junction had 3 bases not matched to a gene; V was cut back by 0 bases and J by 8 bases. The CDR3 covers 13 residues. CDR3: CASSLARDREAFF. In nucleotides, the CDR3 is TGTGCCAGCAGCTTAGCCCGGGACAGAGAAGCTTTCTTT.

This clone has a single count. The rearrangement joins TRBV5-4 to TRBJ1-2, with a weak D call TRBD1 (6 bases). V was cut by 1 base and J by 8 bases, with 15 bases left in between. Germline CDR1 is SGHNT and CDR2 is YYREEE (reference sequence). The CDR3 is made up of 14 amino acids. The CDR3 region has the DNA TGTGCCAGCAGCTTGCCACAGGACAGAAAAGGCTACACCTTC. Translated, it gives CASSLPQDRKGYTF. Full variable domain (rest looked up from reference TRBV5-4 and TRBJ1-2): ETGVTQSPTHLIKTRGQQVTLRCSSQSGHNTVSWYQQALGQGPQFIFQYYREEENGRGNFPPRFSGLQFPNYSSELNVNALELDDSALYLCASSLPQDRKGYTFGSGTRLTVV.

This chain links TRBV4-3 with TRBJ2-3; TRBD2 agrees at 9 bases. V shed 1 base, J shed 0 bases, and the junction held 14 bases outside the gene matches. CDR3 length: 20 residues. Germline V CDR1 and CDR2: LGHNA, YSLEER. The DNA for the CDR3 is TGCGCCAGCAGCCAAGGTGGAGGTAGCGGGGGCCCGTGGAGCACAGATACGCAGTATTTT. Residues: CASSQGGGSGGPWSTDTQYF.

V is TRBV10-3 and J is TRBJ2-3; 9 bases agree with TRBD1. Germline lookup yields CDR1 ENHRY and CDR2 SYGVKD. The trim removed 10 bases at V and 3 bases at J, leaving 2 bases unmatched. The length of the CDR3 is 12 residues. CDR3 loop: CATGQGTDTQYF. Here the CDR3 DNA reads TGTGCCACCGGACAGGGGACAGATACGCAGTATTTT.

This rearrangement joins TRBV20-1 to TRBJ2-1; D not certain. Germline-derived CDR1 and CDR2 are DFQATT and SNEGSKA (reference sequence). CDR3 size: 13 residues. Trimming left V 3 bases short and J 4 bases short, with 10 bases between. The CDR3: CSASPPGYNEQFF. CDR3 coding DNA: TGCAGTGCTAGTCCGCCGGGTTACAATGAGCAGTTCTTC.

This chain links TRBV5-6 with TRBJ2-7; a weak D match, TRBD1 (5 bases). V was pared by 1 base and J by 1 base, with 15 bases between. The CDR3 loop spans 16 amino acids. The germline V gene encodes CDR1 SGHDT and CDR2 YYEEEE. CDR3: CASSLPRPSGSYEQYF. The CDR3, as DNA: TGTGCCAGCAGCTTGCCGCGGCCATCAGGGTCCTACGAGCAGTACTTC.

V is TRBV5-8 and J is TRBJ2-3; tentatively, D is TRBD2 (6 bases). Trimming removed 4 bases from V and 2 bases from J, with 20 bases in between. The germline V gene encodes CDR1 SGHTS and CDR2 YDEGEE. The CDR3 spans 17 residues. The DNA of the CDR3 is TGTGCCAGCAGCCAACCCGAGGGACTGTTCAACACAGATACGCAGTATTTT. Its translation: CASSQPEGLFNTDTQYF.

The genes are TRBV15 and TRBJ1-4; a weak D match, TRBD1 (5 bases). V was pared by 0 bases and J by 5 bases, with 13 bases between. CDR3 length: 16 residues. Germline CDR1 is LNHNV and CDR2 is YYDKDF (reference sequence). The DNA of the CDR3 is TGTGCCACCAGCAGAGATCTGATCAGGGAAAATGAAAAACTGTTTTTT. Residues: CATSRDLIRENEKLFF.

The sample holds a few counts of this clone. CDR3 amino acids: CASSSKGPNTEAFF. In nucleotides, the CDR3 is TGTGCCAGCAGCTCTAAGGGGCCGAACACTGAAGCTTTCTTT. The chain is built from TRBV7-9 and TRBJ1-1, with a possible D match to TRBD1 (5 bases). The germline V gene encodes CDR1 SEHNR and CDR2 FQNEAQ (reference sequence). The CDR3 is made up of 14 amino acids. Trimming pared 4 bases from V and 1 base from J, leaving 10 bases between.

The chain employs TRBV14 and TRBJ2-1; TRBD2 matches at 9 bases. Germline V gene sequence: CDR1 SGHDN, CDR2 FVKESK. The CDR3 consists of 15 residues. V was clipped by 3 bases and J by 4 bases; unmatched bases: 4. CDR3 bases: TGTGCCAGCAGCCACCTAGCGGGACCATACAATGAGCAGTTCTTC. Translation: CASSHLAGPYNEQFF.

This rearrangement joins TRBV4-3 to TRBJ2-3, with 9 nucleotides matching TRBD2. CDR3 length: 15 residues. V lost 4 bases and J lost 1; bases outside the gene matches: 3. Germline V gives CDR1 LGHNA, CDR2 YSLEER. The CDR3 is CASSPQRGGTDTQYF. CDR3 DNA: TGCGCCAGCAGCCCCCAGCGGGGGGGCACAGATACGCAGTATTTT.

In DNA, the CDR3 is TGTGCCAGCTCGAACAGGGGGTATGTCAATGAGCAGTTCTTC. Residues: CASSNRGYVNEQFF. The chain couples TRBV7-3 to TRBJ2-1; 8 bases are shared with TRBD1. This CDR3 region has 14 residues. Trimming took 8 bases from V and 6 from J; bases not matched to a gene: 9. CDR1 SGHTA and CDR2 FQGTGA come from the germline V gene.

This sequence joins TRBV2 and TRBJ1-2, with 7 nucleotides matching TRBD1. The V segment lost 8 bases and the J segment 8 bases; nucleotides outside the gene matches: 14. CDR1 and CDR2 from the germline V gene are SNHLY and FYNNEI. CDR3 length: 14 residues. This chain's CDR3 is CASGRDSVYGGYTF. CDR3 coding DNA: TGTGCCAGCGGTCGGGACAGCGTCTATGGAGGCTACACCTTC.

V is TRBV5-1 and J is TRBJ1-1; TRBD1 matches at 8 bases. CDR3 length: 14 amino acids. The germline V gene has CDR1 SGHRS and CDR2 YFSETQ. V lost 4 bases to trimming and J lost 4 bases; unmatched junction nucleotides: 6. The CDR3 nucleotides are TGCGCCAGCAGCGCCACAGGGGGGACCACTGAAGCTTTCTTT. Amino acids: CASSATGGTTEAFF.

This clone showed up just once. The chain joins TRBV7-2 to TRBJ1-4, with D possibly matching TRBD1 (5 bases). The CDR3 is made up of 14 amino acids. V lost 5 bases and J 7 bases, leaving 14 bases between the germline ends. The germline V gene encodes CDR1 SGHTA and CDR2 FQGNSA. CDR3 loop: CASSPGGDGEKLFF. The CDR3 nucleotides are TGTGCCAGCAGCCCGGGGGGGGATGGTGAAAAACTGTTTTTT.

This clone is a singleton in its sample. The chain recombines TRBV19 with TRBJ2-3; 8 nucleotides agree with TRBD2. Germline V gene lookup returns CDR1 LNHDA and CDR2 SQIVND (reference sequence). Trimming removed 2 bases from V and 5 bases from J; junction bases left unmatched: 9. The CDR3 spans 16 residues. The CDR3 bases are TGTGCCAGTAGTATAAATCGGGGGGGCCGGGGAGATACGCAGTATTTT. Protein: CASSINRGGRGDTQYF.

V gene TRBV12-3 or TRBV12-4 combines with J gene TRBJ1-2; D gene ambiguous. The CDR3 contains 13 residues. The V and J ends lost 7 bases and 3 bases respectively, with 12 bases between them. CDR3: CASTLSLYYGYTF. DNA of the CDR3: TGTGCCAGCACCCTTTCACTATACTATGGCTACACCTTC.